Below are 20 T cell receptor beta chains sequenced from a single sample in a study of blood T cell repertoires in COVID-19. Data came from immunoSEQ multiplex PCR; TCRdb stores just in-frame clones and leaves some out. This sample carries approximately 47,000 clones, roughly 83% of them seen once, and the ten largest clones take approximately 2%. Sequenced sample: peripheral blood. Every receptor here comes from a woman aged 55-70 years with acute or convalescent COVID-19.

The chain is built from TRBV2 and TRBJ1-4; 11 nucleotides match TRBD1. Germline lookup yields CDR1 SNHLY and CDR2 FYNNEI. The junction had 5 bases not matched to a gene; V was cut back by 4 bases and J by 13 bases. CDR3 length equals 13 residues. CDR3 in DNA: TGTGCCAGCAGTGGGGACAGGGGGAAAGGACTGTTTTTT. Its protein is CASSGDRGKGLFF. The full variable domain, its missing parts supplied by reference TRBV2 and TRBJ1-4, is EPEVTQTPSHQVTQMGQEVILRCVPISNHLYFYWYRQILGQKVEFLVSFYNNEISEKSEIFDDQFSVERPDGSNFTLKIRSTKLEDSAMYFCASSGDRGKGLFFGSGTQLSVL.

The chain combines TRBV19 with TRBJ2-7, with D tentatively TRBD2 (7 bases). There are 13 residues in the CDR3. Germline-derived CDR1 and CDR2 are LNHDA and SQIVND (reference sequence). Trimming cost V 3 bases and J 7 bases, with 13 bases left between them. CDR3 region: CASSIGGHYEQYF. The CDR3 DNA reads as TGTGCCAGTAGTATCGGGGGGCACTATGAGCAGTACTTC.

V is TRBV19 and J is TRBJ1-3; D not resolved. This CDR3 contains 13 residues. From germline, CDR1 is LNHDA and CDR2 SQIVND (reference sequence). V lost 0 bases to trimming and J lost 5 bases, with 5 bases between them. The CDR3 DNA reads TGTGCCAGTAGTATAGAATCCAGAAACACCATATATTTT. The encoded protein is CASSIESRNTIYF.

The CDR3 DNA sequence: TGCAGCATAGACAGGGGGCAGGCCACTGAAGCTTTCTTT. Translation: CSIDRGQATEAFF. The chain uses TRBV29-1 and TRBJ1-1; 10 nucleotides agree with TRBD1. The CDR3 runs to 13 residues. Germline V gives CDR1 SQVTM, CDR2 ANQGSEA. The junction had 7 bases not matched to a gene; V was cut back by 8 bases and J by 4 bases.

J is TRBJ2-2 and V is TRBV11-1; perhaps TRBD1 as D (5 bases). Germline V CDR1 and CDR2: SGHAT, FQDESV (reference sequence). V was shortened by 7 bases and J by 4 bases, with 13 bases between the two germline ends. The CDR3 runs to 14 residues. CDR3 protein: CASTPKGLTGELFF. DNA of the CDR3: TGTGCCAGCACTCCAAAGGGGCTCACCGGGGAGCTGTTTTTT.

The J gene is TRBJ1-5, the V gene TRBV5-1; 11 bases match TRBD1. With 4 bases clipped from V and 5 bases from J, the junction kept 5 bases outside the gene matches. This CDR3 spans 15 amino acids. Germline CDR1 reads SGHRS; CDR2 reads YFSETQ. CDR3 DNA sequence: TGCGCCAGCAGCCCTCGGGACAGGGGGTATCAGCCCCAGCATTTT. The encoded protein is CASSPRDRGYQPQHF.

The gene calls are TRBV18 and TRBJ1-6; D is undetermined. The V gene's germline CDR1 is KGHSH and CDR2 LQKENI. V was trimmed by 3 bases and J by 10 bases, leaving 13 bases between them. The CDR3 runs 14 residues. This CDR3 is CASSPGELGSPLHF. The CDR3 DNA reads as TGTGCCAGCTCACCCGGGGAGCTTGGATCACCCCTCCACTTT. Filled out from reference TRBV18 and TRBJ1-6, the complete variable domain reads NAGVMQNPRHLVRRRGQEARLRCSPMKGHSHVYWYRQLPEEGLKFMVYLQKENIIDESGMPKERFSAEFPKEGPSILRIQQVVRGDSAAYFCASSPGELGSPLHFGNGTRLTVT.

This chain connects TRBV18 to TRBJ2-7, with D tentatively TRBD1 (6 bases). Trimming shortened V by 3 bases and J by 1 base, and 13 bases separated the two germline ends. Germline V CDR1 and CDR2: KGHSH, LQKENI. The CDR3 is 15 residues long. The CDR3 DNA reads TGTGCCAGCTCACCCAAACAGGGCTTTTCCTACGAGCAGTACTTC. Amino acids: CASSPKQGFSYEQYF.

The chain has TRBV7-2 and TRBJ1-6, with D perhaps matching TRBD1 (6 bases). The CDR3 extends over 16 amino acids. The ends were cut back, 5 bases at V and 7 bases at J, with 18 bases in the middle. The germline CDR1 and CDR2 sequences are SGHTA and FQGNSA. The CDR3 sequence: CASSPIGQRINSPLHF. The CDR3 nucleotides read TGTGCCAGCAGCCCCATCGGACAGCGGATAAATTCACCCCTCCACTTT.

The rearrangement uses TRBV3-1 (or the pseudogene TRBV3-2) and TRBJ2-6, with D perhaps TRBD2 (6 bases). The V gene lost 1 base and the J gene lost 1 base, with 8 bases spanning the gap. CDR1 is LGHDT and CDR2 is YNNKEL in the germline V gene (reference sequence). The CDR3 extends over 16 amino acids. CDR3 nucleotide sequence: TGTGCCAGCAGCCAAGGGGGGACTTCTGGGGCCAACGTCCTGACTTTC. Its protein product is CASSQGGTSGANVLTF.

V and J are TRBV7-2 and TRBJ2-7, with 7 bases identical to TRBD1. With V trimmed by 5 bases and J by 2 bases, 6 bases remained unmatched. From germline, CDR1 is SGHTA and CDR2 FQGNSA. CDR3 length: 14 residues. CDR3 nucleotide sequence: TGTGCCAGCAGCCCTATAGACAGGGCCTACGAGCAGTACTTC. This codes for CASSPIDRAYEQYF.

The genes are TRBV6-5 and TRBJ1-5; D is perhaps TRBD1 (6 bases). This CDR3 contains 14 residues. Trimming removed 6 bases at V and 4 bases at J, with 13 bases between. Germline-derived CDR1 and CDR2 are MNHEY and SVGAGI. CDR3 DNA sequence: TGTGCCAGCAGGTCCGGACAGCTGAATCAGCCCCAGCATTTT. Amino acid sequence: CASRSGQLNQPQHF.

The chain recombines TRBV25-1 with TRBJ1-1; D ambiguous. The CDR3 has 11 residues. Trimming pared 6 bases from V and 11 bases from J, leaving 13 bases between. Germline loops: CDR1 MGHDK, CDR2 SYGVNS. CDR3 coding DNA: TGTGCCAGCAGCCGACTTTCGGAGGCTTTCTTT. This gives the protein CASSRLSEAFF.

The CDR3 is CASSPGGRGTEAFF. Here the CDR3 DNA reads TGTGCCAGCAGCCCGGGGGGGAGAGGCACTGAAGCTTTCTTT. The rearrangement uses TRBV3-1 (or the pseudogene TRBV3-2) and TRBJ1-1, with D maybe TRBD1 (5 bases). The germline gives CDR1 LGHDT, CDR2 YNNKEL (reference sequence). There are 14 residues in the CDR3. V was clipped by 4 bases and J by 4 bases, with 13 bases between them.

The chain carries TRBV21-1 and TRBJ2-7; no check of the table's D call, TRBD2, against the DNA was made. TRBV21-1 is a known pseudogene. The CDR3 extends over 16 amino acids. The CDR3 here is CASSNEKDGSSYEQYF. The DNA of the CDR3 is TGTGCCAGCAGCAACGAGAAGGACGGGAGCTCCTACGAGCAGTACTTC.

The chain links TRBV7-8 to TRBJ2-7; the match to TRBD1 covers 11 bases. The germline CDR1 and CDR2 sequences are SGHVS and FQNEAQ. V was clipped by 5 bases and J by 3 bases; unmatched bases: 0. The length of the CDR3 is 13 residues. CDR3 region: CASSGTGGYEQYF. In DNA form, the CDR3 reads TGTGCCAGCAGCGGGACAGGGGGCTACGAGCAGTACTTC.

V and J are TRBV10-3 and TRBJ1-5; 11 nucleotides line up with TRBD1. This CDR3 has 14 residues. The V gene end was trimmed by 4 bases and the J gene end by 10 bases; junction bases not matched to a gene: 6. The V gene's germline CDR1 is ENHRY and CDR2 SYGVKD. CDR3 nucleotides: TGTGCCATCAGTGGGACAGGGGGCGGGGAACCCCAGCATTTT. Translation gives CAISGTGGGEPQHF.

This clone was seen a few times. The V gene is TRBV2, the J gene TRBJ2-2; TRBD2 matches 8 bases. Germline V gene lookup returns CDR1 SNHLY and CDR2 FYNNEI. The J segment lost 0 bases and the V segment lost 6 bases, leaving 6 bases of the junction unmatched. The CDR3 is 16 residues long. In DNA form, the CDR3 reads TGTGCCAGCAGACTCTCGGGGGGGCCGAACACCGGGGAGCTGTTTTTT. Translation gives CASRLSGGPNTGELFF.

This clone appeared once. The chain employs TRBV28 and TRBJ1-1; possible D gene TRBD1, 6 bases. V was clipped by 4 bases and J by 11 bases, with 14 bases between them. The CDR3 covers 12 residues. From germline, CDR1 is MDHEN and CDR2 SYDVKM. The CDR3 loop reads CASSSGTGLAFF. The CDR3 coding sequence is TGTGCCAGCAGTTCCGGAACAGGGCTGGCTTTCTTT.

The chain links TRBV5-6 to TRBJ1-4; D is undetermined. V was pared by 0 bases and J by 8 bases, with 8 bases between. The CDR3 is 13 amino acids. Germline V gene sequence: CDR1 SGHDT, CDR2 YYEEEE. CDR3 region: CASSLAAGEKLFF. The CDR3 DNA sequence: TGTGCCAGCAGCTTGGCGGCGGGGGAAAAACTGTTTTTT.